The TCR beta chain under discussion was sequenced for a study of T cell responses to AZD1222 COVID-19 vaccine. Turning to this clone: The antigen is unknown.

This CDR3 contains 16 residues. Germline CDR1 SGHRS, CDR2 YFSETQ. Losses at the gene ends were 3 bases for V and 4 bases for J; bases not matched to a gene: 8. Second-dose schedules of about 4 or about 12 weeks were combined. Only in-frame clones appear in the TCRdb table, and some are missing; sequencing was by immunoSEQ multiplex PCR. The sample lists 30,000 to 35,000 clones, approximately 84% occurring once. Study results and limitations: At 160-218 and 743-854, vaccine-associated CD4 TCRs were dominant, and they spanned spike. White British ancestry dominated among donors, who included more females, and clonal diversity was possibly underestimated. After two AZD1222 doses, spike-specific TCR breadth and depth rose versus day 0.

This material consisted of peripheral blood, taken 28 days after the second AZD1222 dose. The V and J genes are TRBV5-1 and TRBJ2-3; 10 bases are shared with TRBD2. The sequence came from an adult who received the AZD1222 COVID-19 vaccine. Written as DNA, the CDR3 is TGCGCCAGCAGCTCCCCTTCGAGCGGGGGGGCAGATACGCAGTATTTT. It is translated as CASSSPSSGGADTQYF.